This T cell receptor (beta chain) was found in a study of cytomegalovirus exposure and HLA in healthy donors. The PCR had 60 Vbeta and 13 Jbeta primers. Measured with immunoSEQ multiplex PCR; TCRdb has only the in-frame clones, and not every one. The data show about 130,000 clones, around 82% seen once. Study results and limitations: According to a later analysis, most TCR beta chains associated with CMV appeared HLA-restricted. Reports indicated that the classifier achieved high specificity and sensitivity in diagnosing cytomegalovirus status.

This clone was recorded once. Its cognate antigen is unknown. The clonotype originates from a female donor in good health and CMV-seronegative. The source material was PBMCs.

CDR3 amino acids: CASSLGGRAGVSYNEQFF. The CDR3 DNA reads TGTGCCAGCAGCTTGGGCGGTCGAGCGGGGGTTTCCTACAATGAGCAGTTCTTC. The chain carries TRBV5-4 and TRBJ2-1, with TRBD2 matching 8 bases. The J segment lost 1 base and the V segment lost 0 bases, leaving 9 bases of the junction unmatched. Germline CDR1 and CDR2: SGHNT and YYREEE (reference sequence). This CDR3 region has 18 residues.